This T cell receptor (beta chain) was sequenced during a study of shared clonotypes between healthy human individuals. Naive CD8 cells lacked CD45RO and underwent positive selection for CCR7, leaving out terminally differentiated effector memory CD45RA+ cells. The CDR3 contains 15 residues. Germline assignment: CDR1 PRHDT and CDR2 FYEKMQ (reference sequence). J lost 0 bases, V lost 3 bases, and 5 bases had no gene match. General study points: The low donor count limited represented genetic and exposure-history diversity. Compared with memory subsets, naive subsets generally had larger estimated richness.

This clone came up once. Antigen: not known. The test was conducted at deep level. The repertoire was sequenced with immunoSEQ multiplex PCR; TCRdb's copy has only in-frame clones and lacks some. The profile shows hundreds of thousands of clones, approximately 96% of them singletons. The receptor's source is a woman aged 30 to 39 in good health. The sequenced material came from naive CD8+ T cells sorted from blood. This sequence joins TRBV13 and TRBJ2-7; TRBD2 aligns across 7 bases. The CDR3 sequence: CASSFPSGGSYEQYF. As DNA, the CDR3 is TGTGCCAGCAGCTTCCCTAGCGGAGGCTCCTACGAGCAGTACTTC.